Presented here are 32 T cell receptor beta chains from one specimen sequenced in a study of blood T cells in healthy people across ages. A second PCR, run for about 7 to 11 cycles, used a sample-barcoded 5' primer plus a J-beta primer mix. TCRdb processed the 5' RACE reads anew with MiXCR; each CDR3 protein has one entry. The sample carries roughly 680,000 distinct CDR3 sequences, around a fifth recorded once. Material: blood. The source is a man aged 65-85 years in good health.

The chain carries TRBV28 and TRBJ2-3; possible D gene TRBD1, 5 bases. CDR3 length: 15 amino acids. Trimming removed 3 bases from V and 2 bases from J, with 12 bases in between. Germline-derived CDR1 and CDR2 are MDHEN and SYDVKM. CDR3 in amino acids: CASSFFRAPTDTQYF. The CDR3 nucleotides read TGTGCCAGCAGTTTCTTCAGGGCGCCCACAGATACGCAGTATTTT.

V is TRBV7-9 and J is TRBJ1-5; a weak D match, TRBD1 (6 bases). The CDR3 is 17 amino acids. Germline CDR1 SEHNR, CDR2 FQNEAQ (reference sequence). V dropped 4 bases and J dropped 0 bases, with 16 bases sitting between them. Written as DNA, the CDR3 is TGTGCCAGCAGCTCCAGTAGGACAGATGATAGCAATCAGCCCCAGCATTTT. As protein: CASSSSRTDDSNQPQHF.

J is TRBJ1-1 and V is TRBV19; the D is unclear. Germline V CDR1 and CDR2: LNHDA, SQIVND (reference sequence). The CDR3 loop spans 14 amino acids. Trimming removed 3 bases at V and 0 bases at J, with 8 bases between. As DNA, the CDR3 is TGTGCCAGTAGTATGGCCACGGTGAACACTGAAGCTTTCTTT. This codes for CASSMATVNTEAFF. Variable domain in full (rest from reference TRBV19 and TRBJ1-1): DGGITQSPKYLFRKEGQNVTLSCEQNLNHDAMYWYRQDPGQGLRLIYYSQIVNDFQKGDIAEGYSVSREKKESFPLTVTSAQKNPTAFYLCASSMATVNTEAFFGQGTRLTVV.

Only a few counts were recorded for this clonotype. Sequence at one end of the junction differs from germline and may be a read error. This rearrangement joins TRBV20-1 to TRBJ1-4; D might be TRBD1 (5 bases). The CDR3 consists of 8 residues. Germline CDR1 DFQATT, CDR2 SNEGSKA (reference sequence). The chain's CDR3 is CRAQEGLF. As DNA, the CDR3 is TGCAGGGCTCAGGAGGGACTTTTT.

This clonotype has a handful of counts. The chain has TRBV7-2 and TRBJ2-3; D call uncertain. There are 10 residues in the CDR3. CDR1 and CDR2 from the germline V gene are SGHTA and FQGNSA. Trimming took off 10 bases at V and 2 bases at J, with 4 bases between the two ends. Here the CDR3 reads CAILTDTQYF. In nucleotides, the CDR3 is TGTGCCATCCTCACAGATACGCAGTATTTT.

This chain joins TRBV5-1 and TRBJ2-7; 8 bases match TRBD2. The germline CDR1 and CDR2 sequences are SGHRS and YFSETQ. V was pared by 4 bases and J by 3 bases, with 9 bases of the junction left unmatched. The CDR3 extends over 15 amino acids. Here the CDR3 DNA reads TGCGCCAGCAGCATTAGCGGGGCCTACTACTACGAGCAGTACTTC. It yields the protein CASSISGAYYYEQYF.

This clonotype was recorded a few times. This chain links TRBV3-1 with TRBJ2-1; 13 bases fit TRBD2. Per the germline V gene, CDR1 is LGHDT and CDR2 is YNNKEL (reference sequence). The CDR3 runs to 14 residues. The junction had 3 bases not matched to a gene; V was cut back by 0 bases and J by 13 bases. This CDR3 is CASSQDRTSGRQFF. CDR3 in DNA: TGTGCCAGCAGCCAAGACCGGACTAGCGGGAGACAGTTCTTC.

This clonotype occurred a few times. The J gene is TRBJ2-5, the V gene TRBV6-6, with 11 bases that match TRBD2. The end of the DNA fits TRBJ2-1 better, so the J call may be wrong. The CDR3 spans 13 residues. Germline lookup yields CDR1 MNHNY and CDR2 SVGAGI (reference sequence). The CDR3 sequence: CASSGTSGNEQFF. For the CDR3, the DNA is TGTGCCAGCAGTGGGACTAGCGGAAACGAGCAGTTCTTC.

This clonotype has only a few counts. A read error is likely, as this CDR3 ends without the conserved phenylalanine or tryptophan. The chain is built from TRBV10-3 and TRBJ2-7; possible D gene TRBD2, 6 bases. Per the germline V gene, CDR1 is ENHRY and CDR2 is SYGVKD. The CDR3 is made up of 14 amino acids. Trimming took off 4 bases at V and 5 bases at J, with 15 bases between the two ends. CDR3 in amino acids: CAISVGGTSHEQYL. The CDR3 DNA reads TGTGCCATCAGTGTGGGGGGAACTAGCCACGAGCAGTACCTC.

A word on this clonotype: At one end, the junction sequence differs from germline, possibly due to a read error. The rearrangement joins TRBV7-9 to TRBJ2-5; 8 positions agree with TRBD2. Germline V lookup: CDR1 SEHNR, CDR2 FQNEAQ (reference sequence). The CDR3 covers 14 residues. The CDR3 nucleotides read TGTGCCGGCAGCTTAGACTTTGCGGGAGGGACCCAGTACTTC. It is translated as CAGSLDFAGGTQYF.

This chain connects TRBV24-1 to TRBJ2-5; no definite D call. The end of the DNA fits TRBJ2-1 better, so the J call may be wrong. The CDR3 sequence is 14 residues long. The V gene's germline CDR1 is KGHDR and CDR2 SFDVKD. CDR3 nucleotide sequence: TGTGCCACCAGTGACGAGCAGTTCTACAATGAGCAGTTCTTC. Translated: CATSDEQFYNEQFF.

V gene TRBV24-1 combines with J gene TRBJ2-1; 7 nucleotides match TRBD1. Losses at the gene ends were 3 bases for V and 2 bases for J; bases not matched to a gene: 3. Looked up from germline, CDR1 is KGHDR and CDR2 is SFDVKD. The CDR3 loop spans 15 amino acids. CDR3 sequence: CATSDPGQTYNEQFF. DNA for the CDR3: TGTGCCACCAGTGATCCGGGACAGACCTACAATGAGCAGTTCTTC.

CDR3 region: CASSFRAEGTASNQPQHF. The CDR3 coding sequence is TGTGCCAGCAGTTTCAGGGCCGAAGGCACGGCCTCCAATCAGCCCCAGCATTTT. The rearrangement uses TRBV28 and TRBJ1-5, with a possible D match to TRBD1 (5 bases). Trimming pared 3 bases from V and 3 bases from J, leaving 21 bases between. The CDR3 has 18 amino acids. CDR1 MDHEN and CDR2 SYDVKM come from the germline V gene.

This clonotype was counted between two and nine times. The chain has TRBV5-1 and TRBJ1-2, with 8 bases that match TRBD1. The CDR3 contains 14 residues. Germline V gene lookup returns CDR1 SGHRS and CDR2 YFSETQ. V trimming: 4 bases; J trimming: 3 bases; junction bases outside the gene matches: 5. In DNA form, the CDR3 reads TGCGCCAGCAGCAGTACAGGGGGAGACTATGGCTACACCTTC. Protein sequence: CASSSTGGDYGYTF. The full variable domain, rest sourced from reference TRBV5-1 and TRBJ1-2, is KAGVTQTPRYLIKTRGQQVTLSCSPISGHRSVSWYQQTPGQGLQFLFEYFSETQRNKGNFPGRFSGRQFSNSRSEMNVSTLELGDSALYLCASSSTGGDYGYTFGSGTRLTVV.

This clonotype appeared many times. This chain uses TRBV28 with TRBJ2-4; 8 positions agree with TRBD1. V lost 6 bases, J lost 2 bases, and 9 bases stayed unmatched. Germline CDR1 reads MDHEN; CDR2 reads SYDVKM. CDR3 length equals 16 residues. CDR3 nucleotides: TGTGCCAGCAGGCCGGACAGGGTGGTAACCAAAAACATTCAGTACTTC. Translated: CASRPDRVVTKNIQYF.

In its sample, this clonotype was seen many times. The V call is TRBV28, the J call TRBJ2-1, with D uncertain. The CDR3 has 15 amino acids. CDR1 is MDHEN, CDR2 SYDVKM, per germline. With 6 bases removed from V and 0 bases from J, the gap between germline ends came to 12 bases. The CDR3 nucleotides read TGTGCCAGCAGGCATGACACCGGCTCCTACAATGAGCAGTTCTTC. Amino acids: CASRHDTGSYNEQFF.

This clonotype was seen at least ten times. J is TRBJ2-5 and V is TRBV5-1; D not resolved. Germline CDR1 reads SGHRS; CDR2 reads YFSETQ. This CDR3 region has 14 residues. The germline V and J ends were trimmed by 1 base and 1 base, with 8 bases remaining between them. The CDR3 is CASSLLGSQETQYF. CDR3 nucleotide sequence: TGCGCCAGCAGCTTGCTCGGCAGCCAAGAGACCCAGTACTTC.

CDR3 protein: CASSFAGTAGTSGRDEQYF. CDR3 bases: TGTGCCAGCAGTTTTGCCGGGACAGCTGGGACTAGCGGGAGGGACGAGCAGTACTTC. The chain has TRBV28 and TRBJ2-5; TRBD2 aligns across 16 bases. The J call may be mistaken, given a closer DNA end match to TRBJ2-7. The CDR3 loop spans 19 amino acids. From germline, CDR1 is MDHEN and CDR2 SYDVKM.

This clonotype was picked up a small number of times. The chain uses TRBV3-1 and TRBJ2-5; the D gene is possibly TRBD1 (7 bases). The closer fit of TRBJ2-7 to the DNA end suggests the J call may be wrong. There are 15 residues in the CDR3. The germline CDR1 and CDR2 sequences are LGHDT and YNNKEL (reference sequence). The CDR3 here is CASSRMGQRAYEQYF. The CDR3 coding sequence is TGTGCCAGCAGCCGAATGGGACAGCGGGCCTACGAGCAGTACTTC.

The chain employs TRBV21-1 and TRBJ2-1; the table's D call of TRBD1 was not tested on the DNA. The DNA end is a closer match to TRBJ2-7, so the J assignment may be wrong. TRBV21-1 is a pseudogene locus. The CDR3 is 13 amino acids. The CDR3 protein is CASSKAGGGKQYF. As DNA, the CDR3 is TGTGCCAGCAGCAAAGCTGGCGGGGGAAAGCAGTACTTC.

This chain connects TRBV5-1 to TRBJ2-1; tentative D call: TRBD2 (6 bases). The V gene's germline CDR1 is SGHRS and CDR2 YFSETQ. V lost 5 bases, J lost 5 bases, and 14 bases lay in between. This CDR3 region has 14 residues. The CDR3 DNA is TGCGCCAGCAGTGCCGATCGGGGGAACAATGAGCAGTTCTTC. Translation: CASSADRGNNEQFF. The complete variable domain, with remaining parts taken from reference TRBV5-1 and TRBJ2-1, reads KAGVTQTPRYLIKTRGQQVTLSCSPISGHRSVSWYQQTPGQGLQFLFEYFSETQRNKGNFPGRFSGRQFSNSRSEMNVSTLELGDSALYLCASSADRGNNEQFFGPGTRLTVL.

This chain links TRBV20-1 with TRBJ2-3; D gene ambiguous. Germline V gives CDR1 DFQATT, CDR2 SNEGSKA (reference sequence). The CDR3 has 10 residues. Trimming removed 6 bases from V and 6 bases from J, with 7 bases in between. This CDR3 is CSARFDTQYF. For the CDR3, the DNA is TGCAGTGCGCGTTTTGATACGCAGTATTTT.

DNA for the CDR3: TGTGCCAGCAGTTCCACGGGACAGGGGGTAGGGGAGCAGTACTTC. As protein: CASSSTGQGVGEQYF. The chain carries TRBV28 and TRBJ2-7; 11 bases are shared with TRBD1. CDR3 size: 15 residues. The germline V gene has CDR1 MDHEN and CDR2 SYDVKM. V trimming: 4 bases; J trimming: 7 bases; junction bases outside the gene matches: 9.

J is TRBJ2-5 and V is TRBV29-1; 11 bases align to TRBD2. The better agreement between TRBJ2-1 and the DNA end casts doubt on the J call. Germline CDR1 and CDR2: SQVTM and ANQGSEA. CDR3 size: 16 residues. CDR3 coding DNA: TGCAGCGTTGTGAATTTAGCGGGAGGGTTGTACGATGAGCAGTTCTTC. As protein: CSVVNLAGGLYDEQFF.

This chain links TRBV2 with TRBJ1-5; no definite D call. V lost 2 bases and J lost 1, with 6 bases in between. Germline V gene lookup returns CDR1 SNHLY and CDR2 FYNNEI. CDR3 size: 14 residues. CDR3 residues: CASSEYVSNQPQHF. The CDR3 DNA is TGTGCCAGCAGTGAATACGTCAGCAATCAGCCCCAGCATTTT.

On this clonotype: Since a much larger clone is just one base distant, this may be a read error. The chain joins TRBV7-9 to TRBJ2-7; the D is unclear. The CDR3 contains 16 residues. The V gene lost 2 bases and the J gene lost 3 bases, with 17 bases spanning the gap. Germline V gene data show CDR1 as SEHNR and CDR2 as FQNEAQ (reference sequence). The CDR3 nucleotides are TGTGCCAGCAGCTTAATTGGTTCAAGGTTCGACTACGAGCAGTACTTC. Translation: CASSLIGSRFDYEQYF. The full variable domain, in which reference TRBV7-9 and TRBJ2-7 provide the parts outside the CDR3, is DTGVSQNPRHKITKRGQNVTFRCDPISEHNRLYWYRQTLGQGPEFLTYFQNEAQLEKSRLLSDRFSAERPKGSFSTLEIQRTEQGDSAMYLCASSLIGSRFDYEQYFGPGTRLTVT.

The chain couples TRBV6-5 to TRBJ2-3; 8 nucleotides agree with TRBD1. With V trimmed by 2 bases and J by 4 bases, 11 bases remained unmatched. The CDR3 sequence is 17 residues long. Looked up from germline, CDR1 is MNHEY and CDR2 is SVGAGI. CDR3 protein: CASSYITRPGGPDTQYF. For the CDR3, the DNA is TGTGCCAGCAGTTACATTACGAGGCCAGGGGGCCCAGATACGCAGTATTTT.

The chain recombines TRBV6-4 with TRBJ1-1; possible D gene TRBD1, 6 bases. There are 13 residues in the CDR3. V was pared by 4 bases and J by 5 bases, with 11 bases between. The germline V gene has CDR1 MRHNA and CDR2 SNTAGT. The CDR3 region has the DNA TGTGCCAGCAGTGTCCAGAGGGGGACTGAAGCTTTCTTT. Translating gives CASSVQRGTEAFF.

This clonotype was observed a handful of times. This chain uses TRBV21-1 with TRBJ1-2. TRBV21-1 is termed a pseudogene. The CDR3 contains 15 residues. The CDR3 protein is CASSPKIGRRRGYTF. The CDR3 DNA is TGTGCCAGCAGCCCAAAGATAGGCCGAAGAAGGGGCTACACCTTC.

This clonotype has a handful of counts. J is TRBJ1-1 and V is TRBV7-9, with 7 nucleotides matching TRBD1. The V segment lost 2 bases and the J segment 8 bases; nucleotides outside the gene matches: 5. Per the germline V gene, CDR1 is SEHNR and CDR2 is FQNEAQ (reference sequence). CDR3 size: 13 residues. The CDR3 reads CASSLQGGQEAFF. DNA of the CDR3: TGTGCCAGCAGCTTACAGGGGGGACAAGAAGCTTTCTTT.

The chain uses TRBV20-1 and TRBJ2-1; 9 nucleotides agree with TRBD1. The CDR3 has 14 amino acids. CDR1 and CDR2 from the germline V gene are DFQATT and SNEGSKA (reference sequence). J was trimmed by 7 bases and V by 6 bases; bases with no gene match: 10. This chain's CDR3 is CSATPGQGLNEQFF. CDR3 nucleotides: TGCAGTGCCACACCGGGACAGGGATTGAATGAGCAGTTCTTC.

This clonotype was seen once. The chain uses TRBV4-1 and TRBJ1-1; possibly TRBD1 for D (6 bases). In germline, CDR1 is MGHRA, CDR2 YSYEKL. This CDR3 comprises 16 residues. V shed 4 bases and J shed 0 bases, with 15 bases lying between them. CDR3 amino acids: CASSPTTGLMNTEAFF. The CDR3 coding sequence is TGCGCCAGCAGCCCCACGACAGGCCTCATGAACACTGAAGCTTTCTTT.